A single TCR beta chain is shown here with its context. The data are from a study of T cell changes during pregnancy in multiple sclerosis. Measured with immunoSEQ multiplex PCR; TCRdb has only the in-frame clones, and not every one. The sample contains 70,000 to 100,000 clones, over 80% of which appear only once. The V end lost 5 bases, the J end lost 2 bases, and 12 bases lay between the germline ends. This CDR3 contains 14 residues. In germline, CDR1 is MNHEY, CDR2 SMNVEV (reference sequence). The gene calls are TRBV27 and TRBJ2-5; D is possibly TRBD2 (5 bases). The TCR comes from a female donor with multiple sclerosis, enrolled in a pregnancy study. The sequencing here drew on peripheral blood, taken in the first trimester of pregnancy. The CDR3 here is CASSQLGNQETQYF. Here the CDR3 DNA reads TGTGCCAGCAGTCAACTAGGCAATCAAGAGACCCAGTACTTC.